This T cell receptor (beta chain) was sequenced in a study of T-cell memory formation after mild COVID-19. TCRdb fed the 5' RACE reads into MiXCR, producing one record per CDR3 protein. The sample lists just under 550,000 distinct CDR3 sequences; over 20% were seen once. This CDR3 is built from 16 residues. With V trimmed by 6 bases and J by 0 bases, 8 bases remained unmatched. This clonotype was observed a handful of times. The sample was PBMCs or a T cell subset sorted from them (not recorded which). The chain carries TRBV12-3 or TRBV12-4 and TRBJ2-3, with 8 bases lining up with TRBD2. The sequence came from an adult woman who had mild COVID-19 (a few samples of this study predate the infection). Cell type and time point are not known. The CDR3 protein is CASSPPSGLSTDTQYF. For the CDR3, the DNA is TGTGCCAGCAGCCCTCCTAGCGGGCTGAGCACAGATACGCAGTATTTT.